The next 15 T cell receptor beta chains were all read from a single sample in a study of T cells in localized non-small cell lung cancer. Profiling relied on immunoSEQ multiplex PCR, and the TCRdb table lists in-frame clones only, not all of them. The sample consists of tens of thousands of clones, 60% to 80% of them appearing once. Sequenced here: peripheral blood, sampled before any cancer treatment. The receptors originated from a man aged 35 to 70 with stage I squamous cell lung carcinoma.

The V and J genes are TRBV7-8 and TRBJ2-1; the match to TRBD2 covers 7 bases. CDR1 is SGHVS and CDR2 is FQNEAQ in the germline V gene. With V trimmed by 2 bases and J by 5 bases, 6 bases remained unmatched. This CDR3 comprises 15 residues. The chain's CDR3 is CASSLLAEMDNEQFF. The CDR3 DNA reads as TGTGCCAGCAGCTTACTAGCGGAGATGGACAATGAGCAGTTCTTC.

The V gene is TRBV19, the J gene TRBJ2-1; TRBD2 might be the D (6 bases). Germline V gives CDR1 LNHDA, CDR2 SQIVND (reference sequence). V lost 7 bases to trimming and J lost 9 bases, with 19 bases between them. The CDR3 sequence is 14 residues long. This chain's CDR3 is CASKKVTPGSEQFF. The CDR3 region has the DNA TGTGCCAGTAAAAAGGTTACCCCCGGGAGTGAGCAGTTCTTC.

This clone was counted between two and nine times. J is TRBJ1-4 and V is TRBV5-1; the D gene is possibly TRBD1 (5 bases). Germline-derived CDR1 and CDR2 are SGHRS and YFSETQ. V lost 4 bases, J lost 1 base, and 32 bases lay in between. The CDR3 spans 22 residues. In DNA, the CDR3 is TGCGCCAGCAGCCGATCGGGGCTCGACCGACTCGAGCGTGGGATAACTAATGAAAAACTGTTTTTT. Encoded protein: CASSRSGLDRLERGITNEKLFF.

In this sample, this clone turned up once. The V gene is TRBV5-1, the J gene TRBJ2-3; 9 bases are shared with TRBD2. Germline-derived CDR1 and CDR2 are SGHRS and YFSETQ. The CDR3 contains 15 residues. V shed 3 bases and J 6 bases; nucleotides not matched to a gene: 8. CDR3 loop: CASSWGLAGIDTQYF. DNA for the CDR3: TGCGCCAGCAGCTGGGGACTAGCAGGAATTGATACGCAGTATTTT.

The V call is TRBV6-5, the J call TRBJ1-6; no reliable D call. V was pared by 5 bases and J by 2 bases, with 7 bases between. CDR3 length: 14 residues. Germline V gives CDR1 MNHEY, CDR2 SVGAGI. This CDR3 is CASSAGPYNSPLHF. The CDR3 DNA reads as TGTGCCAGCAGTGCAGGCCCCTATAATTCACCCCTCCACTTT.

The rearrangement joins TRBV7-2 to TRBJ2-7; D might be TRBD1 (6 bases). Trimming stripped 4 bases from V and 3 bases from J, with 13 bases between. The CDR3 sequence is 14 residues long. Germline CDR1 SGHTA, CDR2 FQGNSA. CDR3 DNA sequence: TGTGCCAGCAGCTCACTCGTACAGGGCTACGAGCAGTACTTC. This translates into CASSSLVQGYEQYF.

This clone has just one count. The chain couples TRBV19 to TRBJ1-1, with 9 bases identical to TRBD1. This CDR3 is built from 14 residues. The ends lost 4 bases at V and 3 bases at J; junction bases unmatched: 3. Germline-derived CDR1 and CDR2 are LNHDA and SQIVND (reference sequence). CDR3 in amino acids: CASSTGQGHTEAFF. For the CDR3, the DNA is TGTGCCAGTAGTACGGGACAGGGCCACACTGAAGCTTTCTTT.

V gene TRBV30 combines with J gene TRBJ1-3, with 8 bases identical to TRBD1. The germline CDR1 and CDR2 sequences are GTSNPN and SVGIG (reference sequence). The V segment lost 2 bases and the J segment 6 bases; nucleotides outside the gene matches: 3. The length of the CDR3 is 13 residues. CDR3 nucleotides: TGTGCCTGGAGTCGGACAGGGCAAAACACCATATATTTT. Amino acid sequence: CAWSRTGQNTIYF.

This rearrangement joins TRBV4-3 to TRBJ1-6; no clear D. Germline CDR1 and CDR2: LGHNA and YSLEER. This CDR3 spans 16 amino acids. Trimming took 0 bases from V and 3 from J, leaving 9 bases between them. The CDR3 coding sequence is TGCGCCAGCAGCCAAGATCGGCAGATCTATAATTCACCCCTCCACTTT. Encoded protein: CASSQDRQIYNSPLHF.

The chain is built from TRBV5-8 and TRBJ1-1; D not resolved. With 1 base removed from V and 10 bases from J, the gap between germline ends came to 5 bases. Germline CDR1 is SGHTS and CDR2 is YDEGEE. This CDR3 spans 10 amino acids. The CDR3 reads CASSLIIAFF. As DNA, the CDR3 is TGTGCCAGCAGCTTGATTATAGCTTTCTTT.

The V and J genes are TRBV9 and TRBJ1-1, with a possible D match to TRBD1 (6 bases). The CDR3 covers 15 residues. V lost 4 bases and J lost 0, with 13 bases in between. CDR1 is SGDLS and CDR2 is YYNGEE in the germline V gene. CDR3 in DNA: TGTGCCAGCAGCCCCCGAGGGGGGTTGAACACTGAAGCTTTCTTT. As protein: CASSPRGGLNTEAFF.

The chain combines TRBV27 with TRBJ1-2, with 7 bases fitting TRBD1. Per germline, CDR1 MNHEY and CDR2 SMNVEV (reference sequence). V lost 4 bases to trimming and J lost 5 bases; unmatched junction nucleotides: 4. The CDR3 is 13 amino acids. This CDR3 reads CASSSDRDYGYTF. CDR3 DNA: TGTGCCAGCAGTTCCGACAGGGATTATGGCTACACCTTC.

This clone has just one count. The CDR3 protein is CASRSRAGYTF. The CDR3 DNA sequence: TGTGCCAGCAGGTCCAGGGCTGGCTACACCTTC. The gene calls are TRBV6-5 and TRBJ1-2, with D perhaps TRBD1 (5 bases). The germline V gene has CDR1 MNHEY and CDR2 SVGAGI. The CDR3 extends over 11 amino acids. The V end lost 6 bases, the J end lost 7 bases, and 9 bases lay between the germline ends.

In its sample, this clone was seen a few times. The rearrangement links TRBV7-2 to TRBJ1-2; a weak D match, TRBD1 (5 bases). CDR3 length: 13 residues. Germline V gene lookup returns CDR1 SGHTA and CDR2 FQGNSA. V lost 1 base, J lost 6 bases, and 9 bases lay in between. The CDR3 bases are TGTGCCAGCAGCTTAGGGGCGGGGGATGGCTACACCTTC. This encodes CASSLGAGDGYTF.

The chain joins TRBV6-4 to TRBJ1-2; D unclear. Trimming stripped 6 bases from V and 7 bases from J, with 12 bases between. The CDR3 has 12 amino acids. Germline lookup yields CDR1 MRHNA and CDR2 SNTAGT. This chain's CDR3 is CASRDGSTGYTF. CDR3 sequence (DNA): TGTGCCAGCAGGGATGGGAGCACTGGCTACACCTTC.